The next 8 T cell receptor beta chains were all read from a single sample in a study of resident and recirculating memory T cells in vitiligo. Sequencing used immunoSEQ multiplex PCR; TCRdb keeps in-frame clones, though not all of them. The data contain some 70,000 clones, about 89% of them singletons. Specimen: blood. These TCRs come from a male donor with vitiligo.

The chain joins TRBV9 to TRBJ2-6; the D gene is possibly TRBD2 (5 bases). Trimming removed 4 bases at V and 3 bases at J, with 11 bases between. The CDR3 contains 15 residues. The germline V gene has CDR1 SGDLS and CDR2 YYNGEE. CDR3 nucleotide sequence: TGTGCCAGCAGCAACAGAGGGAATGGGGCCAACGTCCTGACTTTC. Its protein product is CASSNRGNGANVLTF. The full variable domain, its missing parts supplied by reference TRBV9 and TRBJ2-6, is DSGVTQTPKHLITATGQRVTLRCSPRSGDLSVYWYQQSLDQGLQFLIQYYNGEERAKGNILERFSAQQFPDLHSELNLSSLELGDSALYFCASSNRGNGANVLTFGAGSRLTVL.

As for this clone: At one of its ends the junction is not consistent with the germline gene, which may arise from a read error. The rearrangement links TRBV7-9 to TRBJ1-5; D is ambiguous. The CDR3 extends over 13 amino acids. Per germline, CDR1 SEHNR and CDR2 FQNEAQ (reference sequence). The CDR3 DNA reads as TGTGCCAGCAGCTCCGGGAGCACTCAGCCCCAGCATTTT. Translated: CASSSGSTQPQHF.

The CDR3 is CASSQEMRGWPQHF. Written as DNA, the CDR3 is TGCGCCAGCAGCCAAGAAATGCGCGGTTGGCCCCAGCATTTT. J is TRBJ1-5 and V is TRBV4-3; D call uncertain. Germline values: CDR1 LGHNA, CDR2 YSLEER. The V end was cut by 0 bases, the J end by 9 bases, with 12 bases between. The CDR3 is made up of 14 amino acids.

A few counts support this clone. DNA for the CDR3: TGTGCCAGCAGTGGGGACAGCAACACCGGGGAGCTGTTTTTT. As protein: CASSGDSNTGELFF. The chain uses TRBV6-4 and TRBJ2-2; 7 nucleotides align to TRBD1. The germline gives CDR1 MRHNA, CDR2 SNTAGT. The CDR3 has 14 amino acids. J gave up 2 bases and V 4 bases, and 1 base lay outside the gene matches.

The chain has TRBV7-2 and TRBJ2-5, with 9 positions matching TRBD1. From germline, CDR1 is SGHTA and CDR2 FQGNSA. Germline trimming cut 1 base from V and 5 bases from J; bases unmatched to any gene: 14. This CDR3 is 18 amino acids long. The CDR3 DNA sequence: TGTGCCAGCAGCTTAGATGACTCCGGAACAGGGGGCTTTGAGACCCAGTACTTC. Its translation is CASSLDDSGTGGFETQYF.

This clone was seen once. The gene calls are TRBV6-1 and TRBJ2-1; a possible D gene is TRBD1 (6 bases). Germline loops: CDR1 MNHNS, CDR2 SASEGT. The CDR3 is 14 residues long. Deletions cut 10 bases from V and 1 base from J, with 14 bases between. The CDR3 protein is CAIRGLGSYNEQFF. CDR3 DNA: TGTGCCATAAGGGGGTTAGGGTCCTACAATGAGCAGTTCTTC.

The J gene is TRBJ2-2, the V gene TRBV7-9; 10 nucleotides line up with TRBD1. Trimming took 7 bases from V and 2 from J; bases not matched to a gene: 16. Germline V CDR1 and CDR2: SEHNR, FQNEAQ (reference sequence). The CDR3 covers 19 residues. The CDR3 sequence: CASNKGQGSGWGNTGELFF. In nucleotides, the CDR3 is TGTGCCAGCAACAAGGGACAGGGGAGTGGTTGGGGAAACACCGGGGAGCTGTTTTTT.

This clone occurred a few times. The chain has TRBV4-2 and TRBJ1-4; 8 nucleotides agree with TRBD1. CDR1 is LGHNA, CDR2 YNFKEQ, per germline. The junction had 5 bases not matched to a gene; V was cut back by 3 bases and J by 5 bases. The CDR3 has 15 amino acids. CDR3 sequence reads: CASSQTGESNEKLFF. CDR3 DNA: TGTGCCAGCAGCCAGACAGGGGAGTCGAATGAAAAACTGTTTTTT.